The rows below give T cell receptor beta chains drawn from one sample of a study of CD8+CD57+ T cells in acquired aplastic anemia. From the reads, TCRdb called clonotypes with MiXCR, one entry per CDR3 protein. The profile shows fewer than 250,000 distinct CDR3 sequences, around 46% of them singletons. The sample taken for sequencing was sorted CD4+, CD8+, or CD8+CD57+ T cells (not recorded which) from PBMCs. These receptors were obtained from a human donor with aplastic anemia. Both conserved end residues are part of each CDR3. A D gene is named only where the DNA matches it firmly. Only part of the rows carry a size: once, few, many, or a class if the clone is expanded.

j_gene,d_gene,abundance,v_gene,CDR3nt,CDR3aa
TRBJ1-2,.,few,TRBV2,TGTGCCAGCAGTGAAGCGCGGACGGGGGTGGGCTATGGCTACACCTTC,CASSEARTGVGYGYTF
TRBJ2-5,TRBD1,many,TRBV7-9,TGTGCCAGCAGCTCATCCGGGACAGGGGTCAAAGAGACCCAGTACTTC,CASSSSGTGVKETQYF
TRBJ2-5,TRBD2,.,TRBV7-9,TGTGCCAGCAGCCTAGGGACTAGCGGGGTCGAGACCCAGTACTTC,CASSLGTSGVETQYF
TRBJ2-1,TRBD2,.,TRBV7-9,TGTGCCAGCAGCCAAACAACCGGGACTAGCAGACCCAATGGGCAGTTCTTC,CASSQTTGTSRPNGQFF
TRBJ2-7,TRBD2,once,TRBV20-1,TGCAGTGCTATAGGGGCGGGAGGGTCCTACGAGCAGTACTTC,CSAIGAGGSYEQYF
TRBJ2-7,.,.,TRBV7-2,TGTGCCAGCAGCTTAGCCCCCAGCAGCTCCTACGAGCAGTACTTC,CASSLAPSSSYEQYF
TRBJ2-7,.,many,TRBV12-3/TRBV12-4,TGTGCCAGCAGTGTAACCGACGTGAGTGGGCTCGAGCAGTACTTC,CASSVTDVSGLEQYF
TRBJ2-1,.,many,TRBV7-9,TGTGCCAGCAGCTGGAGGGGAGGCGAGCAGTTCTTC,CASSWRGGEQFF
TRBJ1-2,.,.,TRBV12-3/TRBV12-4,TGTGCCAGCAGTTACTCAGTGAACAGGGCCAATGGCTACACCTTC,CASSYSVNRANGYTF
TRBJ2-7,.,.,TRBV9,TGTGCCAGCAGCGGGGCGGAGGGCGAGCAGTACTTC,CASSGAEGEQYF
TRBJ2-2,.,many,TRBV29-1,TGCAGCGCTGGGGGACCCAACACCGGGGAGCTGTTTTTT,CSAGGPNTGELFF
TRBJ2-1,TRBD2,.,TRBV9,TGTGCCAGCAGTTTAGCGGGGGGCCACTACGAGCAGTTCTTC,CASSLAGGHYEQFF
TRBJ2-3,TRBD2,many,TRBV7-3,TGTGCCAGCAGCTCGGGAGGGCCGGATACGCAGTATTTT,CASSSGGPDTQYF
TRBJ2-5,.,.,TRBV6-1,TGTGCCAGCACGAACACAGCTCAAGAGACCCAGTACTTC,CASTNTAQETQYF
TRBJ1-1,.,many,TRBV7-6,TGTGCCAGCAGCTCGACAGATAATGCGGGCACTGAAGCTTTCTTT,CASSSTDNAGTEAFF
TRBJ2-1,.,few,TRBV24-1,TGTGCCACCAGCGGCTTCCCCTACAATGAGCAGTTCTTC,CATSGFPYNEQFF
TRBJ2-2,.,many,TRBV5-7,TGTGCCAGCAGCTTGGCCGAGGCAGGATCTGTGGTGGAGCTGTTTTTT,CASSLAEAGSVVELFF
TRBJ1-6,.,.,TRBV2,TGTGCCAGCTGGGGGGGTTCCCCTTCACCCCTCCACTTT,CASWGGSPSPLHF